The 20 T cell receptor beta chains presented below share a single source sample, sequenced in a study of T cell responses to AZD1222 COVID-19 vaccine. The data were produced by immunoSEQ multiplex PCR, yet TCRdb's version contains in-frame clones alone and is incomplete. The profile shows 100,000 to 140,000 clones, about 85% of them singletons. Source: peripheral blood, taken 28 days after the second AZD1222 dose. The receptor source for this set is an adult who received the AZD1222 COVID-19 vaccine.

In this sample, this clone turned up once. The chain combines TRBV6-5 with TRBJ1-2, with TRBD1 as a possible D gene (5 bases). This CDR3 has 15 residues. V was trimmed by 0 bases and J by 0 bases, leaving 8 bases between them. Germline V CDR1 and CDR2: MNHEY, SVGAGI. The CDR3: CASSYSQGTNYGYTF. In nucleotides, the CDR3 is TGTGCCAGCAGTTACTCTCAGGGAACTAACTATGGCTACACCTTC.

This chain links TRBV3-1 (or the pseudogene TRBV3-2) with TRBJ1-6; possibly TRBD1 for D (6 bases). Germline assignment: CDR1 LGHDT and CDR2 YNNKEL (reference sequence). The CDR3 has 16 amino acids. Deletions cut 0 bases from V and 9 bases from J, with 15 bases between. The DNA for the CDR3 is TGTGCCAGCAGCCAAGATGGGCAGGGGCCGGGTTCACCCCTCCACTTT. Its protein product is CASSQDGQGPGSPLHF.

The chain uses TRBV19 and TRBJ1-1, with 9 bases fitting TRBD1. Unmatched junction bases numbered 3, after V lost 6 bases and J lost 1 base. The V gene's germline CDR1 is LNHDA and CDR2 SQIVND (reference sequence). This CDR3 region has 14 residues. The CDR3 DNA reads TGTGCCAGTAGGCCGACAGGGGGGAACACTGAAGCTTTCTTT. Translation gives CASRPTGGNTEAFF. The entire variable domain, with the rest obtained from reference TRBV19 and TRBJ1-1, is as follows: DGGITQSPKYLFRKEGQNVTLSCEQNLNHDAMYWYRQDPGQGLRLIYYSQIVNDFQKGDIAEGYSVSREKKESFPLTVTSAQKNPTAFYLCASRPTGGNTEAFFGQGTRLTVV.

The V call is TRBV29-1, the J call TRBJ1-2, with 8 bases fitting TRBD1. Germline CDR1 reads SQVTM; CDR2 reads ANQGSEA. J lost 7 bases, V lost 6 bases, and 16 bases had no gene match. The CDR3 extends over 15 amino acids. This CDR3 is CSVALGTGAFRGYTF. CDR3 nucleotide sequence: TGCAGCGTCGCTCTTGGGACAGGTGCTTTTCGTGGCTACACCTTC.

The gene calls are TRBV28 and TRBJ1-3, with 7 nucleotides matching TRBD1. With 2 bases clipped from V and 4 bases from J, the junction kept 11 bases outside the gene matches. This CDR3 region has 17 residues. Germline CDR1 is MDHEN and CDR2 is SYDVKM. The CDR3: CASSLPLGQAGGNTIYF. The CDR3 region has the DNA TGTGCCAGCAGTTTACCCCTCGGACAGGCCGGGGGAAACACCATATATTTT.

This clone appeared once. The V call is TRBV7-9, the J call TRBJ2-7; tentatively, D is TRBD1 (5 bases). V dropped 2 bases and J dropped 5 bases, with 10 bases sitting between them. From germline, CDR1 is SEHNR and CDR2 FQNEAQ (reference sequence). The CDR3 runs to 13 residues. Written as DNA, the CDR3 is TGTGCCAGCAGCTTACAGGGATACAACGAGCAGTACTTC. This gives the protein CASSLQGYNEQYF.

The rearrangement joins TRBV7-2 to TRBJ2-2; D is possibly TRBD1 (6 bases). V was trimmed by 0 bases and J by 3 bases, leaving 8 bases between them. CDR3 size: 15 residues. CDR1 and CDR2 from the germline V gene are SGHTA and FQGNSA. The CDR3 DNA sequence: TGTGCCAGCAGCTTAGCAGGACAGTACACCGGGGAGCTGTTTTTT. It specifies CASSLAGQYTGELFF.

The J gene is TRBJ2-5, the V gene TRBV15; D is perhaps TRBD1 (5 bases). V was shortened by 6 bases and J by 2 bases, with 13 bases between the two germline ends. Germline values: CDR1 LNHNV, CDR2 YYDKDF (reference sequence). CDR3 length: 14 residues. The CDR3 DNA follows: TGTGCCACCAGTGTGACAGTGCCACAAGAGACCCAGTACTTC. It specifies CATSVTVPQETQYF.

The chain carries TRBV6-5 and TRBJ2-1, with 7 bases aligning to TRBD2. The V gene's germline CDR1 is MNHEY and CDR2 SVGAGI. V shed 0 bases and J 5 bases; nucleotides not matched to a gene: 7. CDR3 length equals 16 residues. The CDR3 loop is CASSYSRASGHNEQFF. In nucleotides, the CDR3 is TGTGCCAGCAGTTACTCGAGGGCTAGCGGTCACAATGAGCAGTTCTTC.

In nucleotides, the CDR3 is TGTGCCAGCAGTTTCGCCCCCGGACAGGGAGACTATGGCTACACCTTC. As protein: CASSFAPGQGDYGYTF. The V and J genes are TRBV6-5 and TRBJ1-2, with 8 nucleotides matching TRBD1. The CDR3 has 16 residues. With V trimmed by 4 bases and J by 3 bases, 10 bases remained unmatched. CDR1 is MNHEY, CDR2 SVGAGI, per germline.

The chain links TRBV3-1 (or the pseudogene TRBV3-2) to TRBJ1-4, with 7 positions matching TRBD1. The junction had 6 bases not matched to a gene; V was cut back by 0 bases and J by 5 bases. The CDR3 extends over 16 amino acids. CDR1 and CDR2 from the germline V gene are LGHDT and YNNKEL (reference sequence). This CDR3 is CASSQDVGQVNEKLFF. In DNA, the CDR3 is TGTGCCAGCAGCCAAGATGTAGGACAGGTCAATGAAAAACTGTTTTTT.

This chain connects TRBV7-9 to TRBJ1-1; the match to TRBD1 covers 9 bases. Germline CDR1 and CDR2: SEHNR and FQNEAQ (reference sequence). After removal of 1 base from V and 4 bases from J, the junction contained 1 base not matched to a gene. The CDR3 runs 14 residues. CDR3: CASSLGDRATEAFF. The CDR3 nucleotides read TGTGCCAGCAGCTTAGGGGACAGGGCCACTGAAGCTTTCTTT.

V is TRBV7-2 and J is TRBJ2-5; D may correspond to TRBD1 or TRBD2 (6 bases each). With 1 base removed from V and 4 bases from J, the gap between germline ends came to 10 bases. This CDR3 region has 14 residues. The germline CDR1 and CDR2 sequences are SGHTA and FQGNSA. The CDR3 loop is CASSLGGGIETQYF. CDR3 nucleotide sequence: TGTGCCAGCAGCTTAGGAGGGGGGATAGAGACCCAGTACTTC.

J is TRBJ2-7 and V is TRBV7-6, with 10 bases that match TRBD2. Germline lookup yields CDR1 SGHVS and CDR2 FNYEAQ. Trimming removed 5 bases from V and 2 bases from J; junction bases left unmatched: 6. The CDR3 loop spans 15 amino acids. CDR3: CASSLTSGDPYEQYF. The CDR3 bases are TGTGCCAGCAGCCTTACTAGCGGGGACCCCTACGAGCAGTACTTC.

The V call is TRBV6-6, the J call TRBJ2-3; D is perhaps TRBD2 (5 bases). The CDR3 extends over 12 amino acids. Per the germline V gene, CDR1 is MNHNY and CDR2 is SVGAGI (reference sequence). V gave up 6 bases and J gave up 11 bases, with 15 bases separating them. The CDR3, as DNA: TGTGCCAGCAGCTCCGGACTGGGGATGCAGTATTTT. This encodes CASSSGLGMQYF.

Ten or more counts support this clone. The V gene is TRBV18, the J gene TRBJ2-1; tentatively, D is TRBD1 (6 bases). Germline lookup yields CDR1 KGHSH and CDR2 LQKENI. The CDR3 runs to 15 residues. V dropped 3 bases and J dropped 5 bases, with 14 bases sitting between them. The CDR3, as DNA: TGTGCCAGCTCACCGGGTTGGGCAGGGGACAATGAGCAGTTCTTC. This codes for CASSPGWAGDNEQFF.

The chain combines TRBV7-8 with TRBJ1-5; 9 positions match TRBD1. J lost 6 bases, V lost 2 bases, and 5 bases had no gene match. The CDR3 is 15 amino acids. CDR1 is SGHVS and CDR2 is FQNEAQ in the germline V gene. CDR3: CASSLSTGGFQPQHF. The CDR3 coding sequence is TGTGCCAGCAGCTTAAGCACAGGGGGCTTTCAGCCCCAGCATTTT.

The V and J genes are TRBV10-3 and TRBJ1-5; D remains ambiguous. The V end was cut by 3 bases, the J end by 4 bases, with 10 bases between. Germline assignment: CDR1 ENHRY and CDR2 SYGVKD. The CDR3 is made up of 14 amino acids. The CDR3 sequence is CAISERAGNQPQHF. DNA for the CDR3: TGTGCCATCAGTGAAAGGGCGGGAAATCAGCCCCAGCATTTT.

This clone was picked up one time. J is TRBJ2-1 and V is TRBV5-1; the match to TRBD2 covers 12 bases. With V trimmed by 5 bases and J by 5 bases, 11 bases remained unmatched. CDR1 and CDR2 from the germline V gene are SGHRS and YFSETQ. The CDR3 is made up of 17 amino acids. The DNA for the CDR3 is TGCGCCAGCAGACATGATACTAGCGGGGGGCCCCACAATGAGCAGTTCTTC. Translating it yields CASRHDTSGGPHNEQFF.

CDR3 nucleotides: TGTGCCAGCAGCCTTGGCGTGAGCGGGGGGCCCCAATACTACGAGCAGTACTTC. Its translation: CASSLGVSGGPQYYEQYF. The chain carries TRBV9 and TRBJ2-7; TRBD2 agrees at 9 bases. Trimming took 4 bases from V and 3 from J; bases not matched to a gene: 17. This CDR3 contains 18 residues. Germline V lookup: CDR1 SGDLS, CDR2 YYNGEE.